This note documents a single T cell receptor (beta chain) sequence. This clonotype was seen a handful of times. Its recognized antigen is unknown. No much larger clone is present one base from it, and per-base qualities are unavailable. The sample is drawn from a study of T cells in Graves' hyperthyroidism and ophthalmopathy (dated by TCRdb to the late 2010s). About the study as a whole: Peripheral blood was sampled at the time of initial diagnosis, prior to any treatment. In more than five Graves' hyperthyroidism patients, the study also compared T-cell repertoires from thyroid tissue with T-cell repertoires from blood. Whether ophthalmopathy could be predicted prospectively was tested in an independent validation cohort made up of under 20 hyperthyroidism patients plus 17 patients who later progressed to ophthalmopathy. After blood sampling, hyperthyroidism patients were treated with methimazole at a starting dose of 30 mg daily, and ophthalmopathy patients were treated with high-dose intravenous methylprednisolone. TCR Vbeta CDR3 sequencing of some 140 peripheral blood samples (around 45 ophthalmopathy, under 80 hyperthyroidism and some 17 progressor patients) is reported in the paper. The 95 to 100 discovery patients were randomly divided into training and test sets at a 7:3 ratio. TCR V-J signatures able to tell the groups apart were searched for in a discovery cohort of 90 to 100 patients, of whom more than 40 had Graves' ophthalmopathy and around 58 had stable Graves' hyperthyroidism.

TCR beta CDR3 regions were amplified from RNA transcripts. The first round of RT-PCR for the TCR CDR3 was performed with the HTBI primer set and the Qiagen OneStep RT-PCR kit. Libraries were constructed in a second round of multiplex PCR, after which size selection and purification were performed. Paired-end sequencing of the libraries was performed with 100 bp reads on an Illumina HiSeq2000. Processing in the source paper ran as follows. SOAPnuke was used to process the raw data, throwing out any read that contained adapters or uncalled bases, had a mean Phred below 15, or lacked an exact constant-primer or identifier match. High-quality paired reads were merged with COPE v1.2.5, and unique nucleotide sequences were defined as clonotypes. MiTCR v1.1 was used to align clonotypes to the IMGT TRBV, TRBD and TRBJ reference segments. Only V-J combinations with frequency above 0.0001, covering 99.2% of repertoires, were analysed. The TCS score was defined as F50 (clonal expansion) divided by E x V (chaos), with BLOSUM62-based TCRdist calculated between CDR3 peptides within each V-J. Welch's t-statistics and random forest reduced roughly 500 V-J features to about 13, which were used in a naive Bayes classifier (R e1071). The public sequencing data were trimmed at Q25 with fastp and processed into clonotypes with MiXCR by TCRdb, which kept only in-frame beta chains. When rows share a CDR3 protein, they turn into one entry using the most common DNA and genes. These V and J calls originate from TCRdb's pipeline instead of the authors' own analysis. The sample contains 550,000 to 800,000 distinct CDR3 sequences, about 17% of them found a single time. The top ten hold under 10% of the sample.

Graves' hyperthyroidism was defined as stable when no progression to ophthalmopathy occurred over 18 months of follow-up. The hyperthyroidism patients were between 18 and 65 years old and newly diagnosed, with a disease duration of less than 2 months. The study excluded patients with uncontrolled infections, other autoimmune diseases, pregnancy or lactation. Diagnoses relied on clinical symptoms, serum thyroxine and TRAb, thyroid ultrasound and orbital computed tomography. PBMCs were separated from 10 ml of fresh peripheral blood using Ficoll-Paque density gradient centrifugation. Total RNA was extracted with Trizol reagent, and quality was checked on an Agilent 2100 Bioanalyzer. Including cysteine and phenylalanine, the CDR3 has 15 amino acids. Solely the CDR3 DNA is kept, with 45 bases framed from the first base. V has 5 bases trimmed and J has 5 bases trimmed; junction bases matching no gene number 4.

What the study reported, not specific to this receptor: Most expanded thyroid clonotypes (frequency above 0.001) were also detected in blood, suggesting blood repertoires may reflect thyroid immune responses. A 13 V-J signature model separated ophthalmopathy from stable hyperthyroidism, with about 88% sensitivity and just under 84% specificity in cross-validation and 80%/75% in testing. No statistical method was used to fix the sample size in advance, and group allocation was not hidden from the investigators. During validation, the model predicted progression to ophthalmopathy a median of approximately 6.5 months ahead of onset, with roughly 65% sensitivity and 72% to 85% specificity.

This receptor was taken from a man aged 18 to 35 with Graves' hyperthyroidism. The source material was blood. The sequence is built from TRBV12-3 or TRBV12-4 and TRBJ2-2, with TRBD2 identical over 11 junction bases. CDR3 loop: CASSALAGVTGELFF. The DNA sequence reads TGTGCCAGCAGTGCACTAGCGGGAGTTACCGGGGAGCTGTTTTTT.